This passage covers 13 T cell receptor beta chains from one sample sequenced in a study of blood T cell repertoires in COVID-19. Sequencing was performed with immunoSEQ multiplex PCR; in TCRdb, only in-frame clones are kept and a portion is missing. The profile covers roughly 180,000 clones, with around 87% appearing a single time and over 0.85% taken by the ten largest. The sequenced material came from peripheral blood. These receptor sequences come from a man between 18 and 29 years old with acute or convalescent COVID-19.

The V and J genes are TRBV9 and TRBJ2-2; a weak D match, TRBD2 (5 bases). Germline loops: CDR1 SGDLS, CDR2 YYNGEE. V lost 3 bases and J lost 5, with 8 bases in between. CDR3 length: 13 residues. CDR3 sequence: CASSDPGTGELFF. The CDR3 DNA follows: TGTGCCAGCAGCGATCCGGGGACCGGGGAGCTGTTTTTT.

This rearrangement joins TRBV7-8 to TRBJ1-6, with 9 bases identical to TRBD1. Trimming at V came to 4 bases and at J to 7 bases, leaving 5 bases not matched to a gene. The germline V gene encodes CDR1 SGHVS and CDR2 FQNEAQ. This CDR3 comprises 15 residues. The CDR3 nucleotides read TGTGCCAGCAGCTCCGAAGGGACAGGGAATTCACCCCTCCACTTT. It yields the protein CASSSEGTGNSPLHF.

The V and J genes are TRBV5-1 and TRBJ1-2; D is undetermined. The ends were cut back, 1 base at V and 2 bases at J, with 9 bases in the middle. This CDR3 contains 14 residues. Per the germline V gene, CDR1 is SGHRS and CDR2 is YFSETQ. DNA of the CDR3: TGCGCCAGCAGCTTGCTCGCGTCCAACTATGGCTACACCTTC. Protein product: CASSLLASNYGYTF.

The gene calls are TRBV6-5 and TRBJ2-5, with a weak D call TRBD1 (6 bases). Trimming left V 10 bases short and J 5 bases short, with 14 bases between. Germline CDR1 and CDR2: MNHEY and SVGAGI. The CDR3 covers 12 residues. CDR3 nucleotide sequence: TGTGCCAACCGAGGCAGGGGTGAGACCCAGTACTTC. This encodes CANRGRGETQYF.

The rearrangement joins TRBV19 to TRBJ1-4; D might be TRBD1 (6 bases). The CDR3 is 19 amino acids. Germline lookup yields CDR1 LNHDA and CDR2 SQIVND (reference sequence). Trimming stripped 1 base from V and 0 bases from J, with 18 bases between. Here the CDR3 DNA reads TGTGCCAGTAGTATAGTACCAGGGGTGACCATCGCAACTAATGAAAAACTGTTTTTT. It is translated as CASSIVPGVTIATNEKLFF.

The chain is built from TRBV4-2 and TRBJ2-3; 9 nucleotides align to TRBD1. Losses at the gene ends were 1 base for V and 5 bases for J; bases not matched to a gene: 10. CDR1 is LGHNA and CDR2 is YNFKEQ in the germline V gene. This CDR3 comprises 17 residues. Here the CDR3 reads CASSQVLRDRDRDTQYF. The CDR3 nucleotides are TGTGCCAGCAGCCAAGTCCTCCGGGACAGGGATAGAGATACGCAGTATTTT.

This clone appeared a single time. The rearrangement uses TRBV4-2 and TRBJ2-6, with 8 bases that match TRBD1. CDR3 length equals 16 residues. In germline, CDR1 is LGHNA, CDR2 YNFKEQ. The ends lost 5 bases at V and 2 bases at J; junction bases unmatched: 5. The CDR3 region has the DNA TGTGCCAGCAGCGACGAACAGGGGGCTGGGGCCAACGTCCTGACTTTC. It codes for CASSDEQGAGANVLTF.

This clone was detected only a few times. The chain links TRBV18 to TRBJ1-1; D is unclear. V was trimmed by 3 bases and J by 1 base, leaving 12 bases between them. The CDR3 loop spans 15 amino acids. The germline V gene has CDR1 KGHSH and CDR2 LQKENI. In nucleotides, the CDR3 is TGTGCCAGCTCACCTCGGCGGGTGCCGAACACTGAAGCTTTCTTT. This translates into CASSPRRVPNTEAFF.

In this sample, this clone turned up a few times. The V and J genes are TRBV19 and TRBJ1-6; 8 bases align to TRBD1. This CDR3 is 14 amino acids long. The germline CDR1 and CDR2 sequences are LNHDA and SQIVND (reference sequence). The junction had 5 bases not matched to a gene; V was cut back by 5 bases and J by 8 bases. The chain's CDR3 is CASSAGTGYSPLHF. The CDR3 DNA reads TGTGCCAGTAGTGCCGGGACAGGCTATTCACCCCTCCACTTT.

CDR3 protein: CASSQDLGGLNNEQFF. Here the CDR3 DNA reads TGTGCCAGCAGCCAAGATCTCGGGGGGCTTAACAATGAGCAGTTCTTC. The V and J genes are TRBV14 and TRBJ2-1; perhaps TRBD2 as D (7 bases). This CDR3 has 16 amino acids. The V end was cut by 0 bases, the J end by 5 bases, with 14 bases between. Germline loops: CDR1 SGHDN, CDR2 FVKESK.

V is TRBV6-4 and J is TRBJ1-1; D gene ambiguous. CDR3 length equals 10 residues. V lost 11 bases to trimming and J lost 10 bases, with 14 bases between them. CDR1 is MRHNA and CDR2 is SNTAGT in the germline V gene. CDR3 amino acids: CARAVPGAFF. The CDR3 coding sequence is TGTGCCCGAGCCGTGCCTGGAGCTTTCTTT.

This chain uses TRBV6-2 or TRBV6-3 with TRBJ1-5; 8 bases are shared with TRBD1. J lost 2 bases, V lost 6 bases, and 9 bases had no gene match. This CDR3 is 16 amino acids long. Germline lookup yields CDR1 MNHEY and CDR2 SVGEGT. The CDR3: CASSPRDRGGNQPQHF. In nucleotides, the CDR3 is TGTGCCAGCAGCCCTAGAGACAGGGGCGGCAATCAGCCCCAGCATTTT.

The genes are TRBV5-1 and TRBJ1-4, with 10 bases matching TRBD1. This CDR3 contains 15 residues. The junction had 4 bases not matched to a gene; V was cut back by 4 bases and J by 4 bases. Germline lookup yields CDR1 SGHRS and CDR2 YFSETQ. CDR3 bases: TGCGCCAGCAGCGACAGGGGGCTCAATAATGAAAAACTGTTTTTT. Its translation: CASSDRGLNNEKLFF.